These 25 T cell receptor beta chains originate from one sample sequenced in a study of CD8+ T cells in alopecia areata. The treatment was: oral pan-JAK inhibitor, 5-10 mg twice daily. Isolated RNA was reverse transcribed into cDNA used as the sequencing template. The protocol was immunoSEQ multiplex PCR, while the TCRdb copy is restricted to in-frame clones and leaves out a portion. This sample has fewer than 250,000 clones, with approximately 56% found just once. The specimen comprised CD4+ T cells sorted from blood, sampled at week 4, from a patient treated with tofacitinib. Source of these receptors: a human donor with alopecia areata.

The chain employs TRBV2 and TRBJ1-2, with TRBD1 matching over 7 bases. V lost 7 bases and J lost 6; bases outside the gene matches: 5. The CDR3 spans 12 residues. The germline V gene has CDR1 SNHLY and CDR2 FYNNEI. This chain's CDR3 is CASIRDRDGYTF. The CDR3 DNA reads as TGTGCCAGCATCAGAGACAGGGATGGCTACACCTTC.

In DNA, the CDR3 is TGTGCCTGGGGGAGGACAGGGCAAGCTTTCTTT. Amino acid sequence: CAWGRTGQAFF. The J gene is TRBJ1-1, the V gene TRBV30; TRBD1 aligns across 8 bases. The germline gives CDR1 GTSNPN, CDR2 SVGIG (reference sequence). With V trimmed by 5 bases and J by 9 bases, 5 bases remained unmatched. This CDR3 spans 11 amino acids.

This sequence joins TRBV7-2 and TRBJ2-3, with 8 bases identical to TRBD2. Germline CDR1 is SGHTA and CDR2 is FQGNSA. The ends lost 0 bases at V and 3 bases at J; junction bases unmatched: 2. The CDR3 contains 15 residues. CDR3 in amino acids: CASSLAGGRTDTQYF. CDR3 bases: TGTGCCAGCAGCTTAGCTGGCGGGAGGACAGATACGCAGTATTTT. The full variable domain, completed using reference TRBV7-2 and TRBJ2-3, is GAGVSQSPSNKVTEKGKDVELRCDPISGHTALYWYRQSLGQGLEFLIYFQGNSAPDKSGLPSDRFSAERTGGSVSTLTIQRTQQEDSAVYLCASSLAGGRTDTQYFGPGTRLTVL.

The chain is built from TRBV11-2 and TRBJ2-3; D may match TRBD1 or TRBD2 (6 bases each). V lost 11 bases and J 2 bases, leaving 23 bases between the germline ends. Germline V CDR1 and CDR2: SGHAT, FQNNGV. This CDR3 is 16 amino acids long. The CDR3 DNA reads as TGTGCCGCCAGCAGGGGCCTCGGGGACTTCACAGATACGCAGTATTTT. Translated: CAASRGLGDFTDTQYF.

The chain links TRBV28 to TRBJ2-5; D is unresolved. The end of the DNA fits TRBJ2-7 better, so the J call may be wrong. The CDR3 extends over 13 amino acids. Germline V lookup: CDR1 MDHEN, CDR2 SYDVKM. CDR3 sequence (DNA): TGTGCCAGCAGCAACACCGGCCGTGACGAGCAGTACTTC. It is translated as CASSNTGRDEQYF.

The V call is TRBV20-1, the J call TRBJ2-1; TRBD2 matches at 10 bases. V gave up 7 bases and J gave up 10 bases; unmatched junction bases: 4. The CDR3 has 11 residues. CDR1 and CDR2 from the germline V gene are DFQATT and SNEGSKA (reference sequence). CDR3 bases: TGCAGTGTTAATAGCGGGAGGGAGCAGTTCTTC. Protein product: CSVNSGREQFF.

This clone was detected only a few times. V and J are TRBV4-1 and TRBJ2-6; TRBD1 might be the D (6 bases). This CDR3 spans 16 amino acids. CDR1 MGHRA and CDR2 YSYEKL come from the germline V gene. The V end lost 0 bases, the J end lost 2 bases, and 8 bases lay between the germline ends. The CDR3 coding sequence is TGCGCCAGCAGCCAAGATAGGGGGACTGGGGCCAACGTCCTGACTTTC. The encoded protein is CASSQDRGTGANVLTF.

CDR3 bases: TGCAGCGTTGGTGCCAGGGAAGCCGGGGCCAACGTCCTGACTTTC. Translation: CSVGAREAGANVLTF. The chain couples TRBV29-1 to TRBJ2-6; D possibly corresponds to TRBD1 (5 bases). Deletions cut 4 bases from V and 4 bases from J, with 14 bases between. The CDR3 totals 15 residues. The V gene's germline CDR1 is SQVTM and CDR2 ANQGSEA.

The chain combines TRBV29-1 with TRBJ2-3, with no clear D. V was trimmed by 8 bases and J by 1 base, leaving 4 bases between them. Germline V gives CDR1 SQVTM, CDR2 ANQGSEA. The CDR3 totals 10 residues. The CDR3 region is CSSRTDTQYF. The CDR3 nucleotides are TGCAGCTCTCGCACAGATACGCAGTATTTT.

The V and J genes are TRBV9 and TRBJ1-4; possibly TRBD1 for D (6 bases). Germline values: CDR1 SGDLS, CDR2 YYNGEE. The CDR3 length is 15 residues. V was trimmed by 0 bases and J by 4 bases, leaving 10 bases between them. The CDR3 nucleotides read TGTGCCAGCAGCGTAGGGACAGTACATAATGAAAAACTGTTTTTT. Encoded protein: CASSVGTVHNEKLFF.

This clone was picked up a small number of times. The sample contains more than one DNA sequence encoding this CDR3. The rearrangement uses TRBV29-1 and TRBJ2-6, with unresolved D. The CDR3 totals 14 residues. Germline V gives CDR1 SQVTM, CDR2 ANQGSEA. The germline V and J ends were trimmed by 1 base and 0 bases, with 4 bases remaining between them. CDR3 bases: TGCAGCGTTGAAGGCAGCTCTGGGGCCAACGTCCTGACTTTC. This translates into CSVEGSSGANVLTF.

This rearrangement joins TRBV6-5 to TRBJ2-1, with 8 bases aligning to TRBD2. V dropped 0 bases and J dropped 8; count of bases not matched to a gene: 9. This CDR3 spans 16 amino acids. The germline gives CDR1 MNHEY, CDR2 SVGAGI. Here the CDR3 reads CASSYSMAGGFDEQFF. The CDR3 region has the DNA TGTGCCAGCAGTTACTCGATGGCGGGAGGTTTCGATGAGCAGTTCTTC.

In its sample, this clone was seen a few times. The chain has TRBV29-1 and TRBJ2-2, with a possible D match to TRBD2 (6 bases). V lost 6 bases, J lost 4 bases, and 21 bases lay in between. This CDR3 comprises 16 residues. In germline, CDR1 is SQVTM, CDR2 ANQGSEA. CDR3 sequence reads: CSVILSARRGTGELFF. The CDR3, as DNA: TGCAGCGTGATCCTTTCCGCGAGGCGGGGCACCGGGGAGCTGTTTTTT.

This clone was detected only a few times. Other DNA sequences from this sample encode an identical CDR3 as well. The gene calls are TRBV29-1 and TRBJ2-7; TRBD1 agrees at 8 bases. With 6 bases clipped from V and 4 bases from J, the junction kept 5 bases outside the gene matches. The CDR3 is 12 amino acids. CDR1 is SQVTM and CDR2 is ANQGSEA in the germline V gene. Here the CDR3 reads CSVGQGSYEQYF. The CDR3 DNA is TGCAGCGTCGGACAGGGTTCGTACGAGCAGTACTTC.

The sample holds one count of this clone. The chain joins TRBV7-2 to TRBJ1-1; no firm D call. Germline V gene sequence: CDR1 SGHTA, CDR2 FQGNSA. The CDR3 is 14 amino acids. The germline V and J ends were trimmed by 5 bases and 1 base, with 11 bases remaining between them. The CDR3 nucleotides are TGTGCCAGCAGCCCGTTTATGGGGAACACTGAAGCTTTCTTT. Translated, it gives CASSPFMGNTEAFF.

J is TRBJ2-5 and V is TRBV5-1; 13 bases are shared with TRBD2. V dropped 4 bases and J dropped 2; count of bases not matched to a gene: 2. Germline V gives CDR1 SGHRS, CDR2 YFSETQ. This CDR3 spans 15 amino acids. CDR3: CASSEGLAGQETQYF. The CDR3 DNA reads TGCGCCAGCAGCGAGGGACTAGCGGGACAAGAGACCCAGTACTTC.

This clone has more than one count but fewer than ten. The gene calls are TRBV29-1 and TRBJ1-4, with 7 bases identical to TRBD1. CDR3 length equals 12 residues. Germline V gene sequence: CDR1 SQVTM, CDR2 ANQGSEA. Trimming removed 7 bases from V and 7 bases from J; junction bases left unmatched: 6. CDR3 protein: CSARQGGEKLFF. CDR3 bases: TGCAGCGCCCGACAGGGAGGTGAAAAACTGTTTTTT.

The V gene is TRBV30, the J gene TRBJ2-7; D ambiguous. Germline V gene sequence: CDR1 GTSNPN, CDR2 SVGIG (reference sequence). Trimming took off 5 bases at V and 4 bases at J, with 9 bases between the two ends. CDR3 length: 11 residues. CDR3 in amino acids: CAWAKDYEQYF. The CDR3 nucleotides are TGTGCCTGGGCCAAAGATTACGAGCAGTACTTC.

The rearrangement joins TRBV6-1 to TRBJ2-7, with D perhaps matching TRBD2 (6 bases). Deletions cut 6 bases from V and 2 bases from J, with 11 bases between. CDR1 is MNHNS, CDR2 SASEGT, per germline. The CDR3 is 13 residues long. The CDR3 loop is CASRASATYEQYF. The CDR3 bases are TGTGCCAGCAGGGCTAGCGCTACCTACGAGCAGTACTTC.

The gene calls are TRBV7-9 and TRBJ2-1, with TRBD2 matching over 7 bases. Germline trimming cut 0 bases from V and 6 bases from J; bases unmatched to any gene: 8. The CDR3 runs 16 residues. CDR1 is SEHNR, CDR2 FQNEAQ, per germline (reference sequence). CDR3 sequence reads: CASSLAVTAGFNEQFF. CDR3 nucleotide sequence: TGTGCCAGCAGCTTAGCGGTTACAGCGGGGTTCAATGAGCAGTTCTTC.

This clone was detected a few times. The chain joins TRBV18 to TRBJ2-1, with D possibly being TRBD1 or TRBD2 (6 bases each). The germline V gene has CDR1 KGHSH and CDR2 LQKENI. The germline V and J ends were trimmed by 6 bases and 6 bases, with 15 bases remaining between them. This CDR3 comprises 14 residues. CDR3 sequence (DNA): TGTGCCAGCTCGTTGGGGGGCGCGGGCAATGAGCAGTTCTTC. Its translation: CASSLGGAGNEQFF.

This clone was detected only once. The V and J genes are TRBV6-4 and TRBJ2-1; D not certain. There are 12 residues in the CDR3. The V and J ends lost 3 bases and 9 bases respectively, with 9 bases between them. Germline CDR1 is MRHNA and CDR2 is SNTAGT. CDR3 sequence: CASSEDHSEQFF. The CDR3 coding sequence is TGTGCCAGCAGTGAGGACCACTCTGAGCAGTTCTTC.

This clone was seen a few times. The chain is built from TRBV9 and TRBJ2-1; D is ambiguous. Germline CDR1 SGDLS, CDR2 YYNGEE. CDR3 size: 18 residues. V was pared by 0 bases and J by 0 bases, with 16 bases between. CDR3 DNA: TGTGCCAGCAGCGTAGTGAGTAGTCGCCTTAGCTCCTACAATGAGCAGTTCTTC. Protein product: CASSVVSSRLSSYNEQFF.

This clone was detected only a few times. This chain joins TRBV7-2 and TRBJ2-3, with unresolved D. CDR1 is SGHTA, CDR2 FQGNSA, per germline. CDR3 length: 12 residues. Trimming left V 5 bases short and J 2 bases short, with 5 bases between. The CDR3 DNA is TGTGCCAGCAGCCAAATCACAGATACGCAGTATTTT. Amino acid sequence: CASSQITDTQYF.

As for this clone: A read error may account for a junction end that differs from germline. The chain is built from TRBV7-7 and TRBJ2-7, with D possibly being TRBD1 or TRBD2 (6 bases each). CDR1 is SSHAT and CDR2 is FNYEAQ in the germline V gene (reference sequence). The CDR3 covers 19 residues. Here the CDR3 DNA reads TGTGCTAGCAGTTCAAGGTTGGGGAGGACCTTGGACAGATACTACGAGCAGTACTTC. This encodes CASSSRLGRTLDRYYEQYF.